The rows below give T cell receptor beta chains drawn from one sample of a study of PD-L1 blockade in urothelial cancer. Generated by immunoSEQ multiplex PCR, the TCRdb table keeps only in-frame clones and is missing some. Of 45,000 to 55,000 clones in the sample, around 87% were seen once. The starting material was PBMCs, obtained around atezolizumab (anti-PD-L1) treatment. Receptor source: a man in his 60s with urothelial cancer. CDR3s include the opening cysteine and the closing phenylalanine or tryptophan. D genes are given only for firm matches. Part of the rows lack a size; the others show once, few, many or a class for expanded clones.

j_call d_call v_call clone_size cdr3_aa cdr3_nt
TRBJ2-7 - TRBV6-5 - CASRSHRSTYEQYF TGTGCCAGCAGGTCACACCGGAGTACCTACGAGCAGTACTTC
TRBJ1-1 - TRBV4-1 - CASSTQLNTEAFF TGCGCCAGCAGCACACAGCTGAACACTGAAGCTTTCTTT
TRBJ1-6 TRBD1 TRBV7-8 - CASSLGARGNSPLHF TGTGCCAGCAGCTTAGGCGCCAGGGGGAATTCACCCCTCCACTTT
TRBJ2-5 TRBD1 TRBV7-8 - CASSFRDRWGETQYF TGTGCCAGCAGCTTCCGGGACAGGTGGGGAGAGACCCAGTACTTC
TRBJ1-2 TRBD1 TRBV6-5 - CASSYSFTGVYGYTF TGTGCCAGCAGTTACTCGTTCACAGGGGTTTATGGCTACACCTTC
TRBJ2-7 TRBD1 TRBV25-1 few CASSPPGTGSEQYF TGTGCCAGCAGTCCACCGGGGACAGGGTCTGAGCAGTACTTC
TRBJ2-3 - TRBV10-2 - CASSESLTQRTQYF TGCGCCAGCAGTGAGTCTTTGACCCAGAGGACGCAGTATTTT
TRBJ2-1 - TRBV27 - CASSLSSSLRSYNEQFF TGTGCCAGCAGTTTATCGTCGTCGCTACGTTCCTACAATGAGCAGTTCTTC
TRBJ1-1 - TRBV7-6 few CASSLVNSLNTEAFF TGTGCCAGCAGCTTAGTGAACAGTTTGAACACTGAAGCTTTCTTT
TRBJ1-1 TRBD1 TRBV10-2 - CASNGQGYTEAFF TGCGCCAGCAATGGACAGGGTTACACTGAAGCTTTCTTT
TRBJ1-1 - TRBV28 - CASTTGGLGTEAFF TGTGCCAGCACCACTGGCGGCCTTGGGACTGAAGCTTTCTTT
TRBJ1-5 TRBD1 TRBV5-8 - CASSLTGTSNQPQHF TGTGCCAGCAGCCTGACAGGGACAAGCAATCAGCCCCAGCATTTT
TRBJ1-4 - TRBV20-1 - CSAPRGEKLFF TGCAGTGCTCCCCGGGGTGAAAAACTGTTTTTT
TRBJ2-3 - TRBV10-3 - CAISEVGAGDTQYF TGTGCCATCAGTGAAGTGGGGGCCGGAGATACGCAGTATTTT
TRBJ2-5 - TRBV7-9 few CASSLVVQGGETQYF TGTGCCAGCAGCTTAGTTGTCCAGGGGGGAGAGACCCAGTACTTC
TRBJ2-2 - TRBV2 - CASSVGPGDTGELFF TGTGCCAGCAGTGTGGGTCCAGGGGACACCGGGGAGCTGTTTTTT
TRBJ2-2 - TRBV7-2 - CASSLLPGNTGELFF TGTGCCAGCAGCTTACTGCCAGGGAACACCGGGGAGCTGTTTTTT
TRBJ2-7 - TRBV5-1 - CASSLLDRAYEQYF TGCGCCAGCAGCTTGTTAGACAGAGCCTACGAGCAGTACTTC
TRBJ1-2 TRBD1 TRBV5-8 - CASSPTGYGYTF TGTGCCAGCAGCCCGACAGGGTATGGCTACACCTTC
TRBJ2-3 - TRBV6-1 - CASSEVVIGDTQYF TGTGCCAGCAGTGAAGTGGTCATCGGAGATACGCAGTATTTT
TRBJ1-2 - TRBV9 - CASSSPGGARGYTF TGTGCCAGCAGCTCACCCGGGGGGGCGCGGGGCTACACCTTC
TRBJ2-7 - TRBV2 - CASSVHRVGAYEQYF TGTGCCAGCAGTGTACACAGGGTTGGGGCCTACGAGCAGTACTTC
TRBJ1-2 - TRBV30 - CAWSVSGSLSNYGYTF TGTGCCTGGAGTGTTTCAGGCAGCTTGTCTAACTATGGCTACACCTTC
TRBJ2-3 - TRBV7-6 - CASSSLTDTQYF TGTGCCAGCAGCTCCCTTACAGATACGCAGTATTTT